This is a list of T cell receptor beta chains from one sample in a study of cytomegalovirus exposure and HLA in healthy donors. Assay: immunoSEQ multiplex PCR; the TCRdb copy retains only in-frame clones and omits some. The sample has 150,000 to 200,000 clones, around three quarters seen once. Specimen: PBMCs. All receptors come from a male donor in good health and CMV-seronegative. CDR3s include the opening cysteine and the closing phenylalanine or tryptophan. Fields, in order: V gene, J gene, D gene, clone size, CDR3 DNA, CDR3 protein. A D gene is named only where the DNA matches it firmly. The size entry is marked missing in some rows and otherwise reads once, few, many or a size class.

TRBV10-3	TRBJ1-4	TRBD1	few	TGTGCCATCAGTGAGTCACGACTGACAGGGAAGAATGAAAAACTGTTTTTT	CAISESRLTGKNEKLFF
TRBV11-2	TRBJ2-7	TRBD1	-	TGTGCCAGCAGCTTAGTAGGGACAGGCTCCTACGAGCAGTACTTC	CASSLVGTGSYEQYF
TRBV28	TRBJ1-5	-	-	TGTGCCACCCTTCCAGGGCAAGGTCGTCAGCCCCAGCATTTT	CATLPGQGRQPQHF
TRBV7-9	TRBJ2-6	-	few	TGTGCCGGAGGGTGGGGCCCGAGCTCTGGGGCCAACGTCCTGACTTTC	CAGGWGPSSGANVLTF
TRBV6-5	TRBJ1-5	-	-	TGTGCCAGCAGCCAGACAGGTTGGGGCAATCAGCCCCAGCATTTT	CASSQTGWGNQPQHF
TRBV10-3	TRBJ1-1	-	few	TGTGCCATCAGCCGGGCCCCGGGATTGAACACTGAAGCTTTCTTT	CAISRAPGLNTEAFF
TRBV9	TRBJ1-5	-	-	TGTGCCAGCAGCGTAGGACCGGGAAGCAATCAGCCCCAGCATTTT	CASSVGPGSNQPQHF
TRBV19	TRBJ1-5	-	-	TGTGCCAGTAGTATGGAGAGAGCTAACAATCAGCCCCAGCATTTT	CASSMERANNQPQHF
TRBV5-6	TRBJ1-2	TRBD1	-	TGTGCCAGCAGCTTGGTGGGTCCTTCTTTGGGACAGGGGGCTGAGGACACCTTC	CASSLVGPSLGQGAEDTF
TRBV5-1	TRBJ2-1	TRBD1	-	TGCGCCAGCAGCTTGGGGGACAGGATCGATGAGCAGTTCTTC	CASSLGDRIDEQFF
TRBV4-3	TRBJ2-2	TRBD2	-	TGCGCCAGCAGCCGAGGGACTAGCGGGAGGGCCGGGGAGCTGTTTTTT	CASSRGTSGRAGELFF
TRBV6-5	TRBJ1-1	-	-	TGTGCCAGCAGTTACGGGCAGGGACTCTTCGCTTTCTTT	CASSYGQGLFAFF
TRBV27	TRBJ1-1	TRBD1	-	TGTGCCAGTAGTCCCGGACAGGACATGAACACTGAAGCTTTCTTT	CASSPGQDMNTEAFF
TRBV6-4	TRBJ2-3	TRBD1	-	TGTGCCAGCAGTGACGGACAGGGGGCAGATACGCAGTATTTT	CASSDGQGADTQYF
TRBV5-4	TRBJ2-7	TRBD2	-	TGTGCCAGCTCAGTGGGAGGGTCCTACGAGCAGTACTTC	CASSVGGSYEQYF
TRBV2	TRBJ2-7	TRBD2	-	TGTGCCAGCAAGACTAGCGGGCCCTACGAGCAGTACTTC	CASKTSGPYEQYF
TRBV15	TRBJ1-2	-	-	TGTGCCACCAGCTCGGGCCCCAGGGATGGCTACACCTTC	CATSSGPRDGYTF
TRBV28	TRBJ1-5	-	-	TGTGCCAGCAGTGGGGGGACGGTTGGCAATCAGCCCCAGCATTTT	CASSGGTVGNQPQHF
TRBV19	TRBJ2-7	TRBD2	-	TGTGCCAGTAGTATCAGGACTAGCGGGATCATTTACGAGCAGTACTTC	CASSIRTSGIIYEQYF
TRBV28	TRBJ2-7	TRBD2	-	TGTGCCAGCAGACCATTGGGGGGGTCCAGCTCCTACGAGCAGTACTTC	CASRPLGGSSSYEQYF
TRBV4-1	TRBJ2-3	-	-	TGCGCCAGCAGCCGAGGGGATACGCAGTATTTT	CASSRGDTQYF
TRBV6-5	TRBJ2-3	-	few	TGTGCCAGCAGTTACGGACTCGCCTACACAGATACGCAGTATTTT	CASSYGLAYTDTQYF
TRBV6-4	TRBJ2-1	TRBD1	-	TGTGCCAGCAGCCCAGGGACAGGGGGAGGCAATGAGCAGTTCTTC	CASSPGTGGGNEQFF
TRBV9	TRBJ2-1	TRBD2	-	TGTGCCAGCAGCCATCCCGGGGGGAGCTCCTACAATGAGCAGTTCTTC	CASSHPGGSSYNEQFF
TRBV5-1	TRBJ2-7	TRBD2	few	TGCGCCAGCAGTCCGGGAGGGCCTCTATCGTCCTACGAGCAGTACTTC	CASSPGGPLSSYEQYF
TRBV28	TRBJ2-2	TRBD1	-	TGTGCCAGCAGTATTCCGACAGGGGGTAACACCGGGGAGCTGTTTTTT	CASSIPTGGNTGELFF
TRBV11-2	TRBJ1-4	-	-	TGTGCCAGCAGCTCTCTAAGAGATGAAAAACTGTTTTTT	CASSSLRDEKLFF
TRBV7-9	TRBJ1-2	TRBD1	once	TGTGCCAGCAGCCGCGGACAGGGGGAAGGCGGCTACACCTTC	CASSRGQGEGGYTF
TRBV28	TRBJ2-5	TRBD2	-	TGTGCCAGCACCCGAAAGATTAGCGGGGCGTCTTCCTACTTC	CASTRKISGASSYF
TRBV5-8	TRBJ2-1	-	-	TGTGCCAGCAGCTATGGGGGAGGCCGTTACTACAATGAGCAGTTCTTC	CASSYGGGRYYNEQFF
TRBV7-2	TRBJ2-7	-	-	TGTGCCAGCAGCTTAGGGCGGGACGCAGCCTACGAGCAGTACTTC	CASSLGRDAAYEQYF
TRBV14	TRBJ2-7	TRBD2	-	TGTGCCAGCAGCCAAGAAGGGACTAGAGTTGGAAAGCAGTACTTC	CASSQEGTRVGKQYF
TRBV18	TRBJ1-2	TRBD1	-	TGTGCCAGCTCACCCCTGCAGGGGGGAAATGGCTACACCTTC	CASSPLQGGNGYTF
TRBV18	TRBJ1-3	-	-	TGTGCCAGCTCACCCCAGCAGGGCGAAACTGGAAACACCATATATTTT	CASSPQQGETGNTIYF
TRBV2	TRBJ1-1	-	once	TGTGCCAGCAGTGTGGCTAACACTGAAGCTTTCTTT	CASSVANTEAFF
TRBV7-7	TRBJ1-1	TRBD1	-	TGTGCTAGCAGCCGTTTCTCCACAGGGGGAAACACTGAAGCTTTCTTT	CASSRFSTGGNTEAFF
TRBV25-1	TRBJ1-1	TRBD1	-	TGTGCCAGCAGTGATTTGGGGACAGATCAAGCTTTCTTT	CASSDLGTDQAFF
TRBV7-3	TRBJ1-1	TRBD1	-	TGTGCCAGCAGCTTTGACGGGACAGGGGGCACTGAAGCTTTCTTT	CASSFDGTGGTEAFF
TRBV29-1	TRBJ2-2	-	-	TGCAGCGTTGAATACAGGGATAACACCGGGGAGCTGTTTTTT	CSVEYRDNTGELFF
TRBV30	TRBJ2-5	TRBD1	-	TGTGCCTGGAGTGATCGGACAGGAGAGACCCAGTACTTC	CAWSDRTGETQYF
TRBV27	TRBJ2-1	-	-	TGTGCCAGCAGTTCTAGCAGGCTGTCCCATGAGCAGTTCTTC	CASSSSRLSHEQFF
TRBV18	TRBJ1-1	TRBD1	few	TGTGCCAGCTCACAAGGGACAGGGGGCGTCACTGAAGCTTTCTTT	CASSQGTGGVTEAFF
TRBV7-3	TRBJ2-2	-	-	TGTGCCAGCAGCCCCGGGGTCACGAACACCGGGGAGCTGTTTTTT	CASSPGVTNTGELFF
TRBV7-2	TRBJ2-3	-	-	TGTGCCAGCAGCCGCGCCGGCGGTACCACGCAGTATTTT	CASSRAGGTTQYF
TRBV30	TRBJ1-1	TRBD1	-	TGTGCCTGGTTGACAGGGGGCACTGAAGCTTTCTTT	CAWLTGGTEAFF
TRBV15	TRBJ2-2	-	-	TGTGCCACCAGCCCCAGGGGAAACACCGGGGAGCTGTTTTTT	CATSPRGNTGELFF
TRBV9	TRBJ1-4	-	once	TGTGCCAGCAGCGTAGCGGGAGGGGATCCGGATGAAAAACTGTTTTTT	CASSVAGGDPDEKLFF
TRBV5-4	TRBJ2-3	TRBD2	-	TGTGCCAGCAGCACCGGGACTACAACTAGCACAGATACGCAGTATTTT	CASSTGTTTSTDTQYF
TRBV9	TRBJ1-1	TRBD1	-	TGTGCCAGCAGCGTTTCAGGGGGCAGTACTGAAGCTTTCTTT	CASSVSGGSTEAFF
TRBV2	TRBJ2-4	TRBD1	-	TGTGCCAGCAGTCAGTCGGGACAGGGAAGAGGAGGGACCAAAAACATTCAGTACTTC	CASSQSGQGRGGTKNIQYF
TRBV4-1	TRBJ1-4	TRBD1	-	TGCGCCAGCAGCCAAGTTGTTTCCAGGGGGCCCGAAAAACTGTTTTTT	CASSQVVSRGPEKLFF
TRBV5-1	TRBJ2-1	TRBD2	-	TGCGCCAGCAGCTTGGTCGGCGGGAGATTGAGAAATGAGCAGTTCTTC	CASSLVGGRLRNEQFF
TRBV19	TRBJ2-3	TRBD1	-	TGTGCCAGTAGTACCCGACAGGGGGCGCCCCGTGATACGCAGTATTTT	CASSTRQGAPRDTQYF
TRBV18	TRBJ1-5	-	-	TGTGCCAGCTCACCTTCTGGAGACAATCAGCCCCAGCATTTT	CASSPSGDNQPQHF
TRBV6-1	TRBJ1-3	-	-	TGTGCCAGCACCCTATCGGGGGGCTCTGGAAACACCATATATTTT	CASTLSGGSGNTIYF
TRBV30	TRBJ1-1	-	-	TGTGCCTGGACCCGCAGGGTTGAGGTAGGAGCTTTCTTT	CAWTRRVEVGAFF
TRBV7-2	TRBJ1-2	-	-	TGTGCCAGCAGCCTGGAGGTGGCTAGCTATGGCTACACCTTC	CASSLEVASYGYTF